What follows are 17 T cell receptor beta chains derived from one specimen sequenced in a study of blood T cell repertoires in COVID-19. Only in-frame clones appear in the TCRdb table, and some are missing; sequencing was by immunoSEQ multiplex PCR. The sample carries some 170,000 clones, about 75% recorded once. Material: peripheral blood. These receptors came from an older woman with acute or convalescent COVID-19.

J is TRBJ2-2 and V is TRBV3-1 (or the pseudogene TRBV3-2); D gene unclear. The germline V gene has CDR1 LGHDT and CDR2 YNNKEL (reference sequence). V was clipped by 0 bases and J by 4 bases, with 6 bases between them. This CDR3 spans 14 amino acids. CDR3 in DNA: TGTGCCAGCAGCCAAGATCCCTTCACCGGGGAGCTGTTTTTT. This sequence encodes CASSQDPFTGELFF.

V usage is TRBV10-2 and J usage is TRBJ2-1; 8 bases align to TRBD2. Germline V lookup: CDR1 WSHSY, CDR2 SAAADI. The CDR3 has 15 amino acids. V shed 6 bases and J 2 bases; nucleotides not matched to a gene: 6. CDR3 coding DNA: TGCGCCAGCAGATCGAGCGGGAGCGCCTACAATGAGCAGTTCTTC. Protein: CASRSSGSAYNEQFF.

The count of this clone is one. This rearrangement joins TRBV3-1 (or the pseudogene TRBV3-2) to TRBJ2-7; possible D gene TRBD2, 5 bases. Germline CDR1 and CDR2: LGHDT and YNNKEL (reference sequence). The CDR3 runs 13 residues. Trimming removed 2 bases from V and 6 bases from J, with 11 bases in between. The CDR3 is CASSQIRDTEQYF. CDR3 coding DNA: TGTGCCAGCAGCCAAATCCGGGATACCGAGCAGTACTTC.

This clone has a single count. V usage is TRBV20-1 and J usage is TRBJ1-2; D is uncertain. The CDR3 extends over 11 amino acids. With 0 bases removed from V and 8 bases from J, the gap between germline ends came to 7 bases. The germline V gene has CDR1 DFQATT and CDR2 SNEGSKA (reference sequence). CDR3 in amino acids: CSARESAGYTF. CDR3 bases: TGCAGTGCTAGAGAGAGCGCGGGCTACACCTTC.

Only a few counts were recorded for this clone. The chain joins TRBV4-2 to TRBJ1-3; no definite D call. Germline V lookup: CDR1 LGHNA, CDR2 YNFKEQ. The V and J ends lost 0 bases and 2 bases respectively, with 14 bases between them. The CDR3 extends over 17 amino acids. The CDR3 DNA reads TGTGCCAGCAGCCAAGATCCGCGTCCAGCGCCTGGAAACACCATATATTTT. Translation: CASSQDPRPAPGNTIYF.

The CDR3 reads CASGSGRASAGELFF. For the CDR3, the DNA is TGCGCCAGCGGGAGCGGGAGGGCATCGGCCGGGGAGCTGTTTTTT. The rearrangement links TRBV10-2 to TRBJ2-2, with TRBD2 identical over 10 bases. Trimming removed 8 bases from V and 6 bases from J; junction bases left unmatched: 9. From germline, CDR1 is WSHSY and CDR2 SAAADI. CDR3 length equals 15 residues.

The chain employs TRBV18 and TRBJ2-4; TRBD1 is a possible D gene (6 bases). Trimming stripped 3 bases from V and 4 bases from J, with 22 bases between. This CDR3 contains 18 residues. Looked up from germline, CDR1 is KGHSH and CDR2 is LQKENI. Written as DNA, the CDR3 is TGTGCCAGCTCACCGTCCAGGGGAATTGCCAGCGGTAAAAACATTCAGTACTTC. The encoded protein is CASSPSRGIASGKNIQYF. Combining the CDR3 with reference TRBV18 and TRBJ2-4 gives the whole variable domain NAGVMQNPRHLVRRRGQEARLRCSPMKGHSHVYWYRQLPEEGLKFMVYLQKENIIDESGMPKERFSAEFPKEGPSILRIQQVVRGDSAAYFCASSPSRGIASGKNIQYFGAGTRLSVL.

The CDR3 sequence: CASSSGQGASKLFF. For the CDR3, the DNA is TGTGCCAGCAGCTCCGGACAGGGGGCTTCAAAACTGTTTTTT. V and J are TRBV5-6 and TRBJ1-4; 11 positions match TRBD1. V lost 3 bases, J lost 10 bases, and 5 bases stayed unmatched. The CDR3 covers 14 residues. Germline loops: CDR1 SGHDT, CDR2 YYEEEE.

This chain links TRBV24-1 with TRBJ2-3; TRBD2 is a possible D gene (6 bases). Germline CDR1 and CDR2: KGHDR and SFDVKD. CDR3 length: 17 amino acids. Trimming left V 5 bases short and J 6 bases short, with 23 bases between. The CDR3 sequence is CATSGGRRAGKVDTQYF. The CDR3 DNA reads as TGTGCCACCAGTGGAGGGAGGAGGGCTGGTAAGGTGGATACGCAGTATTTT.

This clone was detected only once. The CDR3: CASSDIQGNSPLHF. The CDR3 DNA reads as TGTGCCAGCAGTGATATACAGGGTAATTCACCCCTCCACTTT. V and J are TRBV6-1 and TRBJ1-6; TRBD1 might be the D (6 bases). There are 14 residues in the CDR3. V was cut by 3 bases and J by 6 bases, with 9 bases left in between. Germline values: CDR1 MNHNS, CDR2 SASEGT.

The chain carries TRBV19 and TRBJ2-2; 7 bases are shared with TRBD2. Germline V lookup: CDR1 LNHDA, CDR2 SQIVND (reference sequence). The length of the CDR3 is 15 residues. V shed 7 bases and J 1 base; nucleotides not matched to a gene: 6. The CDR3 region has the DNA TGTGCCAGTAATCCCGCTAGCGGGAACACCGGGGAGCTGTTTTTT. Protein: CASNPASGNTGELFF.

This clone was detected only once. The rearrangement links TRBV4-2 to TRBJ1-4; TRBD1 is a possible D gene (5 bases). This CDR3 region has 14 residues. Between the trimmed V and J ends, which lost 8 bases and 7 bases, there was a span of 17 bases. In germline, CDR1 is LGHNA, CDR2 YNFKEQ. The CDR3 loop reads CASRGNQGGEKLFF. DNA for the CDR3: TGTGCCAGCCGGGGGAATCAGGGAGGTGAAAAACTGTTTTTT.

This chain joins TRBV7-2 and TRBJ2-3; D is uncertain. The CDR3 loop spans 11 amino acids. Deletions cut 0 bases from V and 12 bases from J, with 7 bases between. Germline V CDR1 and CDR2: SGHTA, FQGNSA. The CDR3 reads CASSLAYFQYF. The CDR3 bases are TGTGCCAGCAGCTTAGCTTACTTCCAGTATTTT.

The chain is built from TRBV10-3 and TRBJ2-7; the D is unclear. CDR1 and CDR2 (germline): ENHRY, SYGVKD. Trimming removed 8 bases from V and 7 bases from J, with 15 bases in between. There are 12 residues in the CDR3. CDR3 nucleotides: TGTGCCATCTCCGAGATCGCATATGAGCAGTACTTC. This sequence encodes CAISEIAYEQYF.

This CDR3 reads CASSRQGGYGYTF. CDR3 nucleotides: TGTGCCAGCAGCAGACAGGGAGGCTATGGCTACACCTTC. The chain uses TRBV7-9 and TRBJ1-2; 7 positions agree with TRBD1. J gave up 4 bases and V 5 bases, and 4 bases lay outside the gene matches. Germline loops: CDR1 SEHNR, CDR2 FQNEAQ (reference sequence). The CDR3 is 13 amino acids.

This clone was observed once. The rearrangement joins TRBV5-1 to TRBJ2-3; 10 bases map to TRBD2. The J segment lost 5 bases and the V segment lost 0 bases, leaving 3 bases of the junction unmatched. This CDR3 region has 15 residues. The germline gives CDR1 SGHRS, CDR2 YFSETQ. The chain's CDR3 is CASSLELAGVDTQYF. In DNA form, the CDR3 reads TGCGCCAGCAGCTTGGAGCTAGCGGGAGTAGATACGCAGTATTTT.

As for this clone: Other DNA sequences within the sample encode an identical CDR3. The rearrangement links TRBV6-1 to TRBJ1-6; 8 bases are shared with TRBD1. Germline V CDR1 and CDR2: MNHNS, SASEGT. There are 14 residues in the CDR3. J was trimmed by 10 bases and V by 3 bases; bases with no gene match: 5. Written as DNA, the CDR3 is TGTGCCAGCAGTGAGACAGGGGTTGGGTCACCCCTCCACTTT. Protein: CASSETGVGSPLHF.